The 24 T cell receptor beta chains reported below all come from one sample, sequenced in a study of shared clonotypes between healthy human individuals. Method: immunoSEQ multiplex PCR; TCRdb's copy keeps in-frame clones and lacks some. This sample has roughly 2 million clones, with more than 90% found just once. The source material was naive CD4+ T cells sorted from blood. Subset indicated: CD45RA+ positively selected. The receptors were gathered from a man between 18 and 29 years old in good health.

The gene calls are TRBV7-2 and TRBJ2-3; 7 bases line up with TRBD1. Germline V lookup: CDR1 SGHTA, CDR2 FQGNSA. This CDR3 has 16 amino acids. J was trimmed by 3 bases and V by 4 bases; bases with no gene match: 10. The CDR3 sequence: CASSSNRGQRTDTQYF. In DNA form, the CDR3 reads TGTGCCAGCAGCTCGAACAGGGGCCAAAGGACAGATACGCAGTATTTT.

The chain couples TRBV6-5 to TRBJ2-5; 7 bases match TRBD2. In germline, CDR1 is MNHEY, CDR2 SVGAGI. After removal of 5 bases from V and 1 base from J, the junction contained 7 bases not matched to a gene. The CDR3 totals 15 residues. Written as DNA, the CDR3 is TGTGCCAGCAGTCGGACTAGGGGCACCCAAGAGACCCAGTACTTC. Translating it yields CASSRTRGTQETQYF.

The genes are TRBV28 and TRBJ2-7, with a tentative D call TRBD1 (6 bases). CDR1 and CDR2 from the germline V gene are MDHEN and SYDVKM. V lost 2 bases to trimming and J lost 0 bases, with 14 bases between them. This CDR3 has 16 residues. The CDR3 sequence is CASSLNEAGASYEQYF. CDR3 DNA: TGTGCCAGCAGTTTAAACGAGGCAGGGGCCTCCTACGAGCAGTACTTC.

The genes are TRBV30 and TRBJ2-7, with 7 positions matching TRBD2. The CDR3 spans 14 residues. Germline values: CDR1 GTSNPN, CDR2 SVGIG (reference sequence). J gave up 3 bases and V 1 base, and 6 bases lay outside the gene matches. DNA of the CDR3: TGTGCCTGGAGTGCGGCGGGAGAGAGCTACGAGCAGTACTTC. Protein product: CAWSAAGESYEQYF.

The chain combines TRBV30 with TRBJ1-1; the D gene is possibly TRBD1 (5 bases). V was clipped by 1 base and J by 7 bases, with 10 bases between them. The CDR3 totals 12 residues. CDR1 and CDR2 (germline): GTSNPN, SVGIG (reference sequence). The CDR3 region has the DNA TGTGCCTGGAGTGGGGGGGACGGTGAAGCTTTCTTT. This translates into CAWSGGDGEAFF.

The CDR3 loop is CASSERPGAYEQYF. The CDR3, as DNA: TGTGCCAGCAGTGAACGTCCAGGGGCCTACGAGCAGTACTTC. The chain has TRBV6-1 and TRBJ2-7; possibly TRBD1 for D (6 bases). Germline lookup yields CDR1 MNHNS and CDR2 SASEGT. This CDR3 spans 14 amino acids. Deletions cut 2 bases from V and 2 bases from J, with 10 bases between.

This clone appeared a single time. The chain recombines TRBV28 with TRBJ1-5; D is unresolved. CDR1 and CDR2 (germline): MDHEN, SYDVKM. Trimming removed 3 bases from V and 3 bases from J, with 6 bases in between. The CDR3 is made up of 13 amino acids. The CDR3 nucleotides read TGTGCCAGCAGTTTTCGTAACAATCAGCCCCAGCATTTT. Translated, it gives CASSFRNNQPQHF.

This chain connects TRBV2 to TRBJ1-4; possibly TRBD1 for D (6 bases). Germline V gene lookup returns CDR1 SNHLY and CDR2 FYNNEI. V was trimmed by 5 bases and J by 5 bases, leaving 15 bases between them. There are 15 residues in the CDR3. CDR3: CASSTLGGLNEKLFF. CDR3 DNA: TGTGCCAGCAGTACCTTAGGGGGGCTCAATGAAAAACTGTTTTTT. Full variable domain (outside the CDR3, taken from reference TRBV2 and TRBJ1-4): EPEVTQTPSHQVTQMGQEVILRCVPISNHLYFYWYRQILGQKVEFLVSFYNNEISEKSEIFDDQFSVERPDGSNFTLKIRSTKLEDSAMYFCASSTLGGLNEKLFFGSGTQLSVL.

This clone has only one observation. The chain uses TRBV27 and TRBJ2-5, with 11 bases matching TRBD2. With V trimmed by 7 bases and J by 5 bases, 9 bases remained unmatched. This CDR3 region has 15 residues. Germline CDR1 MNHEY, CDR2 SMNVEV (reference sequence). In DNA form, the CDR3 reads TGTGCCAGCAAGGGAACTAGCGGGAGTTGGGAGACCCAGTACTTC. Encoded protein: CASKGTSGSWETQYF.

J is TRBJ1-2 and V is TRBV4-3; 8 bases are a match to TRBD1. V was clipped by 0 bases and J by 0 bases; unmatched bases: 0. The CDR3 spans 15 residues. Looked up from germline, CDR1 is LGHNA and CDR2 is YSLEER. The CDR3 protein is CASSQEQGANYGYTF. The CDR3 DNA is TGCGCCAGCAGCCAAGAACAGGGGGCTAACTATGGCTACACCTTC.

The chain has TRBV5-1 and TRBJ2-7; D is undetermined. This CDR3 comprises 14 residues. The germline CDR1 and CDR2 sequences are SGHRS and YFSETQ. V lost 4 bases, J lost 2 bases, and 13 bases lay in between. CDR3 in DNA: TGCGCCAGCAGCGGCGCCGGGTCTACCTACGAGCAGTACTTC. Residues: CASSGAGSTYEQYF.

This chain uses TRBV5-4 with TRBJ2-3, with D uncertain. This CDR3 spans 15 amino acids. Trimming took 4 bases from V and 3 from J, leaving 15 bases between them. Looked up from germline, CDR1 is SGHNT and CDR2 is YYREEE (reference sequence). The CDR3 sequence is CASSNLEIGTDTQYF. CDR3 in DNA: TGTGCCAGCAGCAACCTGGAAATAGGAACAGATACGCAGTATTTT.

This clone was seen a single time. The rearrangement joins TRBV5-5 to TRBJ2-7; the match to TRBD2 covers 13 bases. The CDR3 sequence is 18 residues long. From germline, CDR1 is SGHKS and CDR2 YYEKEE (reference sequence). With 0 bases clipped from V and 3 bases from J, the junction kept 9 bases outside the gene matches. CDR3 sequence reads: CASSLATSGRTKHYEQYF. For the CDR3, the DNA is TGTGCCAGCAGCTTGGCGACTAGCGGGAGGACTAAACACTACGAGCAGTACTTC.

CDR3 nucleotides: TGTGCCAGCAGCCGGACAGGGAGGACCTACGAGCAGTACTTC. Its translation: CASSRTGRTYEQYF. The chain carries TRBV6-5 and TRBJ2-7, with 8 positions matching TRBD1. The CDR3 extends over 14 amino acids. Trimming at V came to 6 bases and at J to 2 bases, leaving 6 bases not matched to a gene. Looked up from germline, CDR1 is MNHEY and CDR2 is SVGAGI.

About this clone itself: This specimen includes other DNA sequences encoding the same CDR3. The chain joins TRBV9 to TRBJ1-1, with 7 bases fitting TRBD1. Germline CDR1 and CDR2: SGDLS and YYNGEE. The CDR3 runs to 14 residues. J gave up 4 bases and V 0 bases, and 3 bases lay outside the gene matches. The CDR3 is CASSVGQGGTEAFF. The CDR3 DNA sequence: TGTGCCAGCAGCGTAGGGCAGGGGGGCACTGAAGCTTTCTTT.

Notes on this clone: The same CDR3 can be traced to other DNA sequences in this sample. The rearrangement joins TRBV6-6 to TRBJ1-5; the D is unclear. Per the germline V gene, CDR1 is MNHNY and CDR2 is SVGAGI (reference sequence). This CDR3 is 13 amino acids long. Trimming cost V 4 bases and J 0 bases, with 4 bases left between them. CDR3 bases: TGTGCCAGCAGTTGGGGTAGCAATCAGCCCCAGCATTTT. This sequence encodes CASSWGSNQPQHF.

V usage is TRBV30 and J usage is TRBJ2-7; D uncertain. The ends were cut back, 2 bases at V and 1 base at J, with 6 bases in the middle. Germline V lookup: CDR1 GTSNPN, CDR2 SVGIG (reference sequence). The CDR3 is made up of 12 amino acids. The CDR3 DNA reads TGTGCCTGGAGTTTAACTTCCTACGAGCAGTACTTC. It translates to CAWSLTSYEQYF.

For the CDR3, the DNA is TGTGCCAGCAGTTACTCGGGAGACAGGGGAGGAGAGACCCAGTACTTC. Translating gives CASSYSGDRGGETQYF. V and J are TRBV6-5 and TRBJ2-5; 8 nucleotides align to TRBD1. Trimming took 0 bases from V and 4 from J; bases not matched to a gene: 7. The length of the CDR3 is 16 residues. Per the germline V gene, CDR1 is MNHEY and CDR2 is SVGAGI.

The chain combines TRBV5-1 with TRBJ2-3, with D hard to call. The CDR3 has 17 amino acids. Germline values: CDR1 SGHRS, CDR2 YFSETQ. V lost 4 bases and J 2 bases, leaving 20 bases between the germline ends. The chain's CDR3 is CASSLGLSGRTTDTQYF. The DNA for the CDR3 is TGCGCCAGCAGCCTCGGTTTATCGGGCCGAACCACAGATACGCAGTATTTT.

This chain links TRBV21-1 with TRBJ2-5; the table's D call of TRBD2 was not tested on the DNA. TRBV21-1 is listed as a pseudogene. The CDR3 is 15 residues long. The CDR3 sequence is CASSNREKGLETQYF. The CDR3 coding sequence is TGTGCCAGCAGCAACCGGGAGAAAGGGCTGGAGACCCAGTACTTC.

V and J are TRBV4-3 and TRBJ2-1, with D possibly being TRBD2 (6 bases). The CDR3 has 16 amino acids. Germline values: CDR1 LGHNA, CDR2 YSLEER. Trimming cost V 0 bases and J 5 bases, with 14 bases left between them. Here the CDR3 reads CASSQDGGRDNNEQFF. The CDR3 DNA sequence: TGCGCCAGCAGCCAAGACGGAGGGAGAGACAACAATGAGCAGTTCTTC.

The V and J genes are TRBV5-4 and TRBJ2-5; D is perhaps TRBD2 (5 bases). The CDR3 is made up of 14 amino acids. In germline, CDR1 is SGHNT, CDR2 YYREEE (reference sequence). With 4 bases removed from V and 2 bases from J, the gap between germline ends came to 12 bases. DNA for the CDR3: TGTGCCAGCAGCATTGGGGAGAGACAAGAGACCCAGTACTTC. The encoded protein is CASSIGERQETQYF.

The CDR3 sequence is CASSRTCRQGEGMETQYF. The CDR3 region has the DNA TGCGCCAGCAGTCGAACCTGCCGACAGGGAGAGGGCATGGAGACCCAGTACTTC. This sequence joins TRBV23-1 and TRBJ2-5; 7 bases agree with TRBD1. TRBV23-1 qualifies as an ORF whose function is uncertain. V trimming: 4 bases; J trimming: 5 bases; junction bases outside the gene matches: 19. The CDR3 runs to 18 residues.

This clone was seen only a few times. The J gene is TRBJ1-6, the V gene TRBV10-3; D call uncertain. The CDR3 has 13 amino acids. Germline CDR1 reads ENHRY; CDR2 reads SYGVKD. The V gene lost 6 bases and the J gene lost 7 bases, with 10 bases spanning the gap. The DNA for the CDR3 is TGTGCCATCAGGAGGTCGGAAAATTCACCCCTCCACTTT. Residues: CAIRRSENSPLHF.